A selection of T cell receptor beta chains follows, all from one sample in a study of cytomegalovirus exposure and HLA in healthy donors. The protocol was immunoSEQ multiplex PCR, while the TCRdb copy is restricted to in-frame clones and leaves out a portion. The repertoire holds 95,000 to 150,000 clones, with approximately 80% as singletons. The sample was PBMCs. These receptors were taken from a woman between 40 and 55 years old in good health and CMV-seropositive. The CDR3 runs from the conserved cysteine through the conserved F or W. A D gene is named only where the DNA matches it firmly. The size of a clone is reported for some rows only, either as once, few or many, or as a class for expanded clones.

j_call: TRBJ2-1; d_call: TRBD2; v_call: TRBV6-1; clone_size: -; cdr3_nt: TGTGCCAGCAGTATACTAGCGGGAGTTCAGAATGAGCAGTTCTTC; cdr3_aa: CASSILAGVQNEQFF
j_call: TRBJ2-1; d_call: -; v_call: TRBV7-7; clone_size: -; cdr3_nt: TGTGCCAGCAGCTTAGGGGGGGACTCTAATGAGCAGTTCTTC; cdr3_aa: CASSLGGDSNEQFF
j_call: TRBJ1-1; d_call: TRBD1; v_call: TRBV5-5; clone_size: -; cdr3_nt: TGTGCCAGCAGCCACAATTCGAAGGGACAGGGGGCGAACACTGAAGCTTTCTTT; cdr3_aa: CASSHNSKGQGANTEAFF
j_call: TRBJ2-7; d_call: TRBD2; v_call: TRBV11-2; clone_size: -; cdr3_nt: TGTGCCAGCAGCTTAGGGCTAGCGGGAGGGCCTAGCGAGCAGTACTTC; cdr3_aa: CASSLGLAGGPSEQYF
j_call: TRBJ2-3; d_call: -; v_call: TRBV5-4; clone_size: few; cdr3_nt: TGTGCCAGCAGCTCCGGGACTCAAGGCACAGATACGCAGTATTTT; cdr3_aa: CASSSGTQGTDTQYF
j_call: TRBJ1-1; d_call: -; v_call: TRBV15; clone_size: -; cdr3_nt: TGTGCCACCAGCAACGGGGGTCGGACTGAAGCTTTCTTT; cdr3_aa: CATSNGGRTEAFF
j_call: TRBJ1-2; d_call: -; v_call: TRBV27; clone_size: few; cdr3_nt: TGTGCCAGCAGTTTCCACCGGTCGAACTATGGCTACACCTTC; cdr3_aa: CASSFHRSNYGYTF
j_call: TRBJ2-7; d_call: -; v_call: TRBV4-1; clone_size: -; cdr3_nt: TGCGCCAGCAGCCAAGAGAACACCCCCCCCTACGAGCAGTACTTC; cdr3_aa: CASSQENTPPYEQYF
j_call: TRBJ2-7; d_call: -; v_call: TRBV5-5; clone_size: -; cdr3_nt: TGTGCCAGCAGCCCGGTTGGACAGAAAAGTGGCGAGCAGTACTTC; cdr3_aa: CASSPVGQKSGEQYF
j_call: TRBJ2-1; d_call: TRBD2; v_call: TRBV19; clone_size: -; cdr3_nt: TGTGCCAGTAGTAGGGGGGAGGGCTTAAGCAATGAGCAGTTCTTC; cdr3_aa: CASSRGEGLSNEQFF
j_call: TRBJ2-7; d_call: TRBD2; v_call: TRBV5-1; clone_size: -; cdr3_nt: TGCGCCAGCAGCTTGGCCGTACCTAGCGGGCCCTTGGGCCACGAGCAGTACTTC; cdr3_aa: CASSLAVPSGPLGHEQYF
j_call: TRBJ1-5; d_call: -; v_call: TRBV7-2; clone_size: -; cdr3_nt: TGTGCCAGCAGCTTAGGTCCATTCGGGCAGCCCCAGCATTTT; cdr3_aa: CASSLGPFGQPQHF
j_call: TRBJ2-1; d_call: -; v_call: TRBV28; clone_size: -; cdr3_nt: TGTGCCAGCAGTCCCGGGACACTTTACAATGAGCAGTTCTTC; cdr3_aa: CASSPGTLYNEQFF
j_call: TRBJ2-5; d_call: -; v_call: TRBV2; clone_size: once; cdr3_nt: TGTGCCAGCACCTCCGACAGGCACGATGAGACCCAGTACTTC; cdr3_aa: CASTSDRHDETQYF
j_call: TRBJ2-5; d_call: TRBD1; v_call: TRBV6-1; clone_size: few; cdr3_nt: TGTGCCAGCAGTGGATGGGACAGGGGAAAGGAGACCCAGTACTTC; cdr3_aa: CASSGWDRGKETQYF
j_call: TRBJ2-5; d_call: -; v_call: TRBV7-9; clone_size: -; cdr3_nt: TGTGCCAGCAGCTTCAATGGGGAGGTAAAGACCCAGTACTTC; cdr3_aa: CASSFNGEVKTQYF
j_call: TRBJ1-2; d_call: -; v_call: TRBV18; clone_size: few; cdr3_nt: TGTGCCAGCTCACCCCAGGGGCAGAGCTATGGCTACACCTTC; cdr3_aa: CASSPQGQSYGYTF
j_call: TRBJ1-1; d_call: TRBD1; v_call: TRBV5-5; clone_size: -; cdr3_nt: TGTGCCAGCAGCTCCCGGACAGGGGAGAACACTGAAGCTTTCTTT; cdr3_aa: CASSSRTGENTEAFF
j_call: TRBJ2-7; d_call: TRBD2; v_call: TRBV27; clone_size: -; cdr3_nt: TGTGCCAGCAGTTCCAGGGGACTAGCGGGAGTTCGCTCCTACGAGCAGTACTTC; cdr3_aa: CASSSRGLAGVRSYEQYF
j_call: TRBJ2-7; d_call: TRBD2; v_call: TRBV5-1; clone_size: -; cdr3_nt: TGCGCCAGCAGCTTGGCGGCGGGGGGTCGAGAGCAGTACTTC; cdr3_aa: CASSLAAGGREQYF
j_call: TRBJ2-4; d_call: TRBD2; v_call: TRBV28; clone_size: once; cdr3_nt: TGTGCCAGCAGTTCCGGGACTACCGTCCAGTACTTC; cdr3_aa: CASSSGTTVQYF
j_call: TRBJ1-5; d_call: -; v_call: TRBV10-2; clone_size: once; cdr3_nt: TGCGCCAGCAAGGCAGGTTTCAATCAGCCCCAGCATTTT; cdr3_aa: CASKAGFNQPQHF